This is a list of T cell receptor beta chains from one sample in a study of T cells expressing NK-cell markers. No DNA is given; TCRdb re-called the 5' RACE reads and lists each CDR3 protein once. Found here are around 100,000 distinct CDR3 sequences; the top ten clones hold 18%. Sample: blood T cells: a sorted CD56 or NKG2C T cell subset, CD4+ or CD8+ T cells, or bulk PBMC T cells (not recorded which). The origin of the receptors is a woman aged 18-70 years in good health. Both conserved end residues are part of each CDR3. Only part of the rows carry a size: once, few, many, or a class if the clone is expanded.

>TRBJ1-1|.|TRBV19
CATRGGMNTEAFF
>TRBJ2-1|.|TRBV7-2
CASSATSGPHNEQFF
>TRBJ2-5|.|TRBV12-3/TRBV12-4
CASSTTAASGSPQETQYF
>TRBJ2-1|.|TRBV7-8
CASSWQGDNEQFF
>TRBJ2-6|.|TRBV29-1
CSVGGRGGERSYSGANVLTF
>TRBJ2-1|.|TRBV19
CAIGDGYNEQFF
>TRBJ2-1|.|TRBV19
CATGNGVFSYNEQFF
>TRBJ2-3|.|TRBV5-6
CASSLDGTDTQYF
>TRBJ2-7|.|TRBV14
CASRPGTVYEQYF
>TRBJ2-3|medium-sized|TRBV14
CASSQLSSGGADTQYF
>TRBJ1-5|.|TRBV6-1
CASSDSNQPQHF
>TRBJ2-1|.|TRBV12-3/TRBV12-4
CASSFLGGFGDEQFF
>TRBJ2-1|.|TRBV29-1
CSVAGTGSGQFF
>TRBJ1-2|.|TRBV12-3/TRBV12-4
CASSPQTGVPNYGYTF
>TRBJ2-5|.|TRBV15
CATSFGLQQETQYF
>TRBJ2-2|.|TRBV7-6
CASSFLAPLEEGSTTGELFF
>TRBJ2-1|.|TRBV7-9
CASNLLGEGSYNEQFF
>TRBJ2-1|.|TRBV5-6
CASKIYDGEQFF
>TRBJ2-1|.|TRBV7-3
CASSLGGGYNEQFF
>TRBJ1-2|.|TRBV6-5
CASSYGYGYTF
>TRBJ1-1|.|TRBV19
CASSAVPLGFDTEAFF
>TRBJ2-3|.|TRBV20-1
CSASQGTDTQYF
>TRBJ1-6|.|TRBV5-6
CASSLGTASYNSPLHF
>TRBJ2-1|.|TRBV7-9
CASSLAGVNYNEQFF
>TRBJ2-1|.|TRBV18
CASSPPASRSSYNEQFF
>TRBJ2-1|.|TRBV20-1
CSARSGQIYNEQFF
>TRBJ2-3|.|TRBV7-9
CASSSPAPGYTDTQYF
>TRBJ2-5|.|TRBV12-3/TRBV12-4
CASSLPPAPQETQYF
>TRBJ2-7|.|TRBV27
CASSPGPISYEQYF
>TRBJ2-1|.|TRBV28
CASSFTPAETYNEQFF
>TRBJ2-3|.|TRBV7-8
CASSLKGTGPDTQYF
>TRBJ2-4|.|TRBV5-1
CASSPSDSLNIQYF
>TRBJ2-2|.|TRBV20-1
CSARTEHRELFF
>TRBJ2-5|.|TRBV19
CASSPLLWETQYF